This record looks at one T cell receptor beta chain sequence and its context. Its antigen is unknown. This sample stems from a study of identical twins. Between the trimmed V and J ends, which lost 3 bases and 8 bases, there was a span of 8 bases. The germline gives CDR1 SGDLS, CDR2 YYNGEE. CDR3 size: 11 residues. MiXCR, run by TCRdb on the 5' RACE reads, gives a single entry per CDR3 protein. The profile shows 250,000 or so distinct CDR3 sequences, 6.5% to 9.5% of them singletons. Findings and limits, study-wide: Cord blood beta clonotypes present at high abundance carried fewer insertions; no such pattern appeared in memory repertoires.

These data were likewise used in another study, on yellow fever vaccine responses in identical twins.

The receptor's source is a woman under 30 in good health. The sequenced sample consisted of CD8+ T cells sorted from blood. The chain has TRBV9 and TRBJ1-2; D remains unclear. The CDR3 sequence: CASSGREGYTF. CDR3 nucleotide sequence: TGTGCCAGCAGCGGGAGGGAAGGCTACACCTTC.